This T cell receptor beta chain was recovered during a study of T-cell memory formation after mild COVID-19. The study's findings and limits: While clones contracting from day 15 to 85 were balanced between CD4 and CD8, later expanders leaned CD4+. Whether day 37 second-wave clones are SARS-CoV-2-specific was not confirmed. Chiefly within CM and EM were the contracting CD4+ clones; CD8+ ones were within EMRA.

V lost 3 bases and J 8 bases, leaving 20 bases between the germline ends. CDR3 length: 16 residues. Turning to this clonotype: Its antigen remains unidentified.

cDNA libraries for TCR alpha and TCR beta, carrying sample barcodes and UMIs, came from 5'RACE with constant-segment primers. TCRdb ran MiXCR on the 5' RACE reads and lists one entry per CDR3 protein. Here the sample spans around 340,000 distinct CDR3 sequences, 15% being singletons. The specimen was PBMCs or a T cell subset sorted from them (not recorded which). The receptor was isolated from a man in his late teens or twenties who had mild COVID-19 (a few samples of this study predate the infection). Cell type and time point are not known. The gene calls are TRBV12-3 or TRBV12-4 and TRBJ1-5; D may be TRBD1 (5 bases). CDR3 amino acids: CASSLGFREAAEPQHF. In nucleotides, the CDR3 is TGTGCCAGCAGTTTGGGGTTCAGGGAGGCCGCCGAGCCCCAGCATTTT.